This T cell receptor beta chain was identified in a study of post-analysis software for immune sequencing data. The wider study: Relapsing-remitting, secondary progressive and progressive-relapsing forms of multiple sclerosis all featured among disease courses.

Prepared TCR beta cDNA libraries contained unique molecular identifiers. Via MiXCR, TCRdb re-called the PCR reads, giving one row per CDR3 protein. The sample has about 430,000 distinct CDR3 sequences, approximately 39% seen once; the top ten hold approximately 7.1%. Points from the study as a whole: TRBV5-6, TRBV5-1 and TRBV20-1 belonged to a set of roughly 5 TRBV segments that were more frequent in patients than controls. In multiple sclerosis, normalized Chao1 diversity was significantly below that of controls. F measure clustering grouped samples strongly by preparation batch.

This clonotype was counted between two and nine times. Its antigen is still unknown. The CDR3 totals 14 residues. The germline CDR1 and CDR2 sequences are LGHDT and YNNKEL (reference sequence). V was clipped by 4 bases and J by 0 bases, with 10 bases between them. Sequencing was carried out using blood. The sequence was collected from a girl aged 2 to 10 with multiple sclerosis. This rearrangement joins TRBV3-1 to TRBJ2-7; TRBD2 is a possible D gene (6 bases). In nucleotides, the CDR3 is TGTGCCAGCAGCCCTAGCGCAGACTCCTACGAGCAGTACTTC. This sequence encodes CASSPSADSYEQYF.